This section outlines one T cell receptor beta chain sequence together with its context. Antigen: not known. Time point in this sample: week 23, last vaccination. Vaccination used 300 ug of mutant IDH1 20-mer peptide per dose, with topical imiquimod. Each tumor in the donors was a new WHO grade 3 or 4 astrocytoma, IDH1-mutant and ATRX-lost. This entry belongs to a study of a mutant IDH1 vaccine in newly diagnosed glioma. The assay was immunoSEQ multiplex PCR, and TCRdb's table has in-frame clones only and misses some. In the table there are about 44,000 clones, around 90% of which are singletons. V was trimmed by 4 bases and J by 0 bases, leaving 19 bases between them. Germline V gene sequence: CDR1 MGHRA, CDR2 YSYEKL. This CDR3 has 17 amino acids.

The gene calls are TRBV4-1 and TRBJ2-7; D is perhaps TRBD2 (5 bases). Here the sequenced sample was PBMCs, taken from a glioma patient whose treatment included an IDH1 peptide vaccine. The clonotype comes from a man aged 45 to 65 with glioma. CDR3 DNA: TGCGCCAGCAGCCTTTACGGCGGGCCAAAAGCCTCCTACGAGCAGTACTTC. Translated, it gives CASSLYGGPKASYEQYF.